This is a list of T cell receptor beta chains from one sample in a study of PD-1 blockade in classical Hodgkin lymphoma. The table came from immunoSEQ multiplex PCR; TCRdb's copy has only in-frame clones and leaves some out. The data contain tens of thousands of clones, roughly nine tenths of them singletons. The sample consisted of peripheral blood mononuclear cells (PBMCs), taken before the second cycle of nivolumab. The receptors shown here come from a human donor with classical Hodgkin lymphoma. Both conserved end residues are part of each CDR3. A D gene is named only where the DNA matches it firmly. Size tells how often a clone was seen (once, few, many) or the class of an expanded clone, and some rows leave it out.

j_gene: TRBJ2-4
v_gene: TRBV18
d_gene: TRBD2
abundance: once
CDR3nt: TGTGCCAGCTCACCAAGTTCCGGCGCGGGAGGGCAAGGCAAAAACATTCAGTACTTC
CDR3aa: CASSPSSGAGGQGKNIQYF

j_gene: TRBJ2-7
v_gene: TRBV6-5
d_gene: .
abundance: .
CDR3nt: TGTGCCAGCAGTTACCTGCAGGGCCACTCCTACGAGCAGTACTTC
CDR3aa: CASSYLQGHSYEQYF

j_gene: TRBJ2-3
v_gene: TRBV4-1
d_gene: .
abundance: .
CDR3nt: TGCGCCAGCAGCCCCTACCAGGATCCCACACCCACAGATACGCAGTATTTT
CDR3aa: CASSPYQDPTPTDTQYF

j_gene: TRBJ1-2
v_gene: TRBV19
d_gene: .
abundance: .
CDR3nt: TGTGCCAGTAGTATTCGGGGAGTTAACTATGGCTACACCTTC
CDR3aa: CASSIRGVNYGYTF

j_gene: TRBJ1-5
v_gene: TRBV7-2
d_gene: .
abundance: .
CDR3nt: TGTGCCAGCAGCCAGGGCAGGCCAAATCAGCCCCAGCATTTT
CDR3aa: CASSQGRPNQPQHF

j_gene: TRBJ2-1
v_gene: TRBV7-9
d_gene: .
abundance: .
CDR3nt: TGTGCCAGCAGCTTTGTCCGGACCTTTCCCTTATACAATGAGCAGTTCTTC
CDR3aa: CASSFVRTFPLYNEQFF

j_gene: TRBJ1-1
v_gene: TRBV2
d_gene: TRBD1
abundance: .
CDR3nt: TGTGCCACGACAGGGGGTATCGGCACTGAAGCTTTCTTT
CDR3aa: CATTGGIGTEAFF

j_gene: TRBJ1-5
v_gene: TRBV5-1
d_gene: TRBD1
abundance: .
CDR3nt: TGCGCCAGCAGCTTGGAGGGGACAGCAAATCAGCCCCAGCATTTT
CDR3aa: CASSLEGTANQPQHF

j_gene: TRBJ1-6
v_gene: TRBV6-6
d_gene: .
abundance: once
CDR3nt: TGTGCCAGCACCGAAGCCGATTCACCCCTCCACTTT
CDR3aa: CASTEADSPLHF

j_gene: TRBJ2-1
v_gene: TRBV11-2
d_gene: TRBD2
abundance: .
CDR3nt: TGTGCCAGCAGCTTGAAAGCGGGAGGACACCTACCCTACAATGAGCAGTTCTTC
CDR3aa: CASSLKAGGHLPYNEQFF

j_gene: TRBJ1-1
v_gene: TRBV7-9
d_gene: .
abundance: .
CDR3nt: TGTGCCAGCAGCTCGACCGTCAGGGGAGGGCTTGAAGCTTTCTTT
CDR3aa: CASSSTVRGGLEAFF

j_gene: TRBJ2-2
v_gene: TRBV5-1
d_gene: .
abundance: .
CDR3nt: TGCGCCAGCAGGCTTTCCGGGATTAACGGGGAGCTGTTTTTT
CDR3aa: CASRLSGINGELFF

j_gene: TRBJ2-1
v_gene: TRBV20-1
d_gene: .
abundance: .
CDR3nt: TGCAGTGCTAGAGATTTCAGTGAGCAGTTCTTC
CDR3aa: CSARDFSEQFF

j_gene: TRBJ2-3
v_gene: TRBV19
d_gene: .
abundance: .
CDR3nt: TGTGCCAGTAGTATAGGTGGGGGGCACCCCACAGATACGCAGTATTTT
CDR3aa: CASSIGGGHPTDTQYF

j_gene: TRBJ2-3
v_gene: TRBV27
d_gene: TRBD1
abundance: .
CDR3nt: TGTGCCAGCAGTCCACACAGGGGGGGCACAGATACGCAGTATTTT
CDR3aa: CASSPHRGGTDTQYF

j_gene: TRBJ2-5
v_gene: TRBV9
d_gene: .
abundance: once
CDR3nt: TGTGCCAGCAGCGTCACAGCGACCTCAGGGGAGACCCAGTACTTC
CDR3aa: CASSVTATSGETQYF

j_gene: TRBJ2-5
v_gene: TRBV19
d_gene: TRBD2
abundance: .
CDR3nt: TGTGCCAGTAGGACTAGCGGGGCGGAGACCCAGTACTTC
CDR3aa: CASRTSGAETQYF

j_gene: TRBJ2-7
v_gene: TRBV12-5
d_gene: TRBD1
abundance: .
CDR3nt: TGTGCTAGTGGCCTTTTTACGGGGACAGGAACCTACGAGCAGTACTTC
CDR3aa: CASGLFTGTGTYEQYF

j_gene: TRBJ1-2
v_gene: TRBV4-1
d_gene: .
abundance: .
CDR3nt: TGCGCCAGCAGCCCAGGGGAGGCTAACTATGGCTACACCTTC
CDR3aa: CASSPGEANYGYTF

j_gene: TRBJ2-7
v_gene: TRBV7-9
d_gene: TRBD1
abundance: .
CDR3nt: TGTGCCAGCAGCTTAGACGGGACAGGGTCCTACGAGCAGTACTTC
CDR3aa: CASSLDGTGSYEQYF

j_gene: TRBJ2-1
v_gene: TRBV9
d_gene: .
abundance: .
CDR3nt: TGTGCCAGCAGCGTAGCGGATTACTTGGAGCAGTTCTTC
CDR3aa: CASSVADYLEQFF

j_gene: TRBJ1-2
v_gene: TRBV28
d_gene: TRBD1
abundance: .
CDR3nt: TGTGCCAGCAGTCCCCCGGGACAGGGATTCCCTCTCTATGGCTACACCTTC
CDR3aa: CASSPPGQGFPLYGYTF

j_gene: TRBJ1-2
v_gene: TRBV6-5
d_gene: TRBD1
abundance: once
CDR3nt: TGTGCCAGCAGAAGCAATGACAGGGGAAGGGGTGGCTACACCTTC
CDR3aa: CASRSNDRGRGGYTF

j_gene: TRBJ2-5
v_gene: TRBV27
d_gene: .
abundance: .
CDR3nt: TGTGCCAGCAGAAAACTAGCAGCCCAAGAGACCCAGTACTTC
CDR3aa: CASRKLAAQETQYF

j_gene: TRBJ1-1
v_gene: TRBV27
d_gene: .
abundance: .
CDR3nt: TGTGCCAGCAGGAAGAACACTGAAGCTTTCTTT
CDR3aa: CASRKNTEAFF

j_gene: TRBJ2-1
v_gene: TRBV6-5
d_gene: TRBD1
abundance: .
CDR3nt: TGTGCCAGCAGTCGACAGGGGGCTCTCAATGAGCAGTTCTTC
CDR3aa: CASSRQGALNEQFF

j_gene: TRBJ1-3
v_gene: TRBV6-1
d_gene: .
abundance: .
CDR3nt: TGTGCCAGCGGATGGAACTCTGGAAACACCATATATTTT
CDR3aa: CASGWNSGNTIYF

j_gene: TRBJ2-1
v_gene: TRBV9
d_gene: .
abundance: .
CDR3nt: TGTGCCAGCAGCGTAGAAGGGTACAATGAGCAGTTCTTC
CDR3aa: CASSVEGYNEQFF

j_gene: TRBJ2-2
v_gene: TRBV5-5
d_gene: .
abundance: .
CDR3nt: TGTGCCAGCAAGAAACAGGGAACGGACACCGGGGAGCTGTTTTTT
CDR3aa: CASKKQGTDTGELFF

j_gene: TRBJ2-1
v_gene: TRBV10-1
d_gene: TRBD2
abundance: .
CDR3nt: TGCGCCGTTCCGGCTAGCGGATACAATGAGCAGTTCTTC
CDR3aa: CAVPASGYNEQFF

j_gene: TRBJ2-7
v_gene: TRBV19
d_gene: .
abundance: .
CDR3nt: TGTGCCAGTAGTAGCTCACAGGGTGGCTGGTACGAGCAGTACTTC
CDR3aa: CASSSSQGGWYEQYF

j_gene: TRBJ2-2
v_gene: TRBV27
d_gene: .
abundance: .
CDR3nt: TGTGCCAGCAGTTTATCTGGGCAGGGCTGGAGCGGGGAGCTGTTTTTT
CDR3aa: CASSLSGQGWSGELFF

j_gene: TRBJ1-3
v_gene: TRBV7-9
d_gene: .
abundance: .
CDR3nt: TGTGCCAGCAGCCCTAGGGGGTCTGGAAACACCATATATTTT
CDR3aa: CASSPRGSGNTIYF

j_gene: TRBJ2-7
v_gene: TRBV5-8
d_gene: .
abundance: .
CDR3nt: TGTGCCAGCAGCTTGTACACACGGTACGAGCAGTACTTC
CDR3aa: CASSLYTRYEQYF

j_gene: TRBJ1-3
v_gene: TRBV2
d_gene: .
abundance: few
CDR3nt: TGTGCCAGCAGGGCACAGGGTGGAAACACCATATATTTT
CDR3aa: CASRAQGGNTIYF

j_gene: TRBJ2-7
v_gene: TRBV18
d_gene: TRBD1
abundance: .
CDR3nt: TGTGCCAGCTCACCGGGACAGGGGGCGGGGTCGTCCTACGAGCAGTACTTC
CDR3aa: CASSPGQGAGSSYEQYF

j_gene: TRBJ2-1
v_gene: TRBV28
d_gene: .
abundance: .
CDR3nt: TGTGCCAGCAGTCTCCAGGGGAATGAGCAGTTCTTC
CDR3aa: CASSLQGNEQFF

j_gene: TRBJ2-7
v_gene: TRBV12-5
d_gene: .
abundance: .
CDR3nt: TGTGCTAGTGGTTTGATACTTCATAAGTACTACGAGCAGTACTTC
CDR3aa: CASGLILHKYYEQYF

j_gene: TRBJ2-1
v_gene: TRBV11-2
d_gene: .
abundance: .
CDR3nt: TGTGCCAGCAGCTTAGTGGGGGGCCGCGATGAGCAGTTCTTC
CDR3aa: CASSLVGGRDEQFF

j_gene: TRBJ2-1
v_gene: TRBV9
d_gene: TRBD2
abundance: .
CDR3nt: TGTGCCAGCAGCCCGGGGGGGGCCTCCTACAATGAGCAGTTCTTC
CDR3aa: CASSPGGASYNEQFF

j_gene: TRBJ2-1
v_gene: TRBV5-1
d_gene: .
abundance: .
CDR3nt: TGCGCCAGCAGCGCCAGGGTGTACAATGAGCAGTTCTTC
CDR3aa: CASSARVYNEQFF

j_gene: TRBJ2-1
v_gene: TRBV28
d_gene: .
abundance: .
CDR3nt: TGTGCCAGCGGGGTCCCTCTCTCCTACAATGAGCAGTTCTTC
CDR3aa: CASGVPLSYNEQFF

j_gene: TRBJ2-5
v_gene: TRBV19
d_gene: TRBD2
abundance: .
CDR3nt: TGTGCCAGTAGTGTCCGGGACTATCAAGAGACCCAGTACTTC
CDR3aa: CASSVRDYQETQYF